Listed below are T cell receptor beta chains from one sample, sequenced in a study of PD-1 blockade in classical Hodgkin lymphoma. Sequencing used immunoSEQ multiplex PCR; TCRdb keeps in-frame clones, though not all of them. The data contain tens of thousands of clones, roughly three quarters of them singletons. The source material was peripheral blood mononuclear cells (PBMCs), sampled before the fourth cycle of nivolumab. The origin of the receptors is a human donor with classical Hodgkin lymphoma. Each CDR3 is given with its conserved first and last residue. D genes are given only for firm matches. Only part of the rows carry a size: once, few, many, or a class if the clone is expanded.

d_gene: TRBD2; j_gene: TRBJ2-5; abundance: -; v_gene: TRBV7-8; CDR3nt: TGTGCCAGCAGCCCACCGGGGGGGGAGACCCAGTACTTC; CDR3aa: CASSPPGGETQYF
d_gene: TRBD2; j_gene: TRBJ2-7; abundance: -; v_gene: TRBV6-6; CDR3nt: TGTGCCAGCCGTTTGGATCCTAGCGGAGTATACGAGCAGTACTTC; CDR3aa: CASRLDPSGVYEQYF
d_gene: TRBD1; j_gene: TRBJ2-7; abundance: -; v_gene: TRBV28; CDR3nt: TGTGCCAGCAGTGGACCGGGACAGGAGGTTTTCTACGAGCAGTACTTC; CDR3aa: CASSGPGQEVFYEQYF
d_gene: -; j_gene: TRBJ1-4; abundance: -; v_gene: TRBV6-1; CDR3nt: TGTGCCAGCAGTGAAGAATACTTTGCAACTAATGAAAAACTGTTTTTT; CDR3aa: CASSEEYFATNEKLFF
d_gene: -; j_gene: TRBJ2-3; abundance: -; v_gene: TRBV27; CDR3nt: TGTGCCAGCCGTAGGGGTTTGGATACGCAGTATTTT; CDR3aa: CASRRGLDTQYF
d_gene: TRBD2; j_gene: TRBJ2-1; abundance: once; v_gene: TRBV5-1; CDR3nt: TGCGCCAGCAGCCTGGTATCTAGCGGTCATAATGAGCAGTTCTTC; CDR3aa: CASSLVSSGHNEQFF
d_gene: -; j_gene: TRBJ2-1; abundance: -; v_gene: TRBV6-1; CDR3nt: TGTGCCAGCAGTTTGTCCAGGGGCTACAATGAGCAGTTCTTC; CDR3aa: CASSLSRGYNEQFF
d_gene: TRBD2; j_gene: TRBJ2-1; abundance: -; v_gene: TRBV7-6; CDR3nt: TGTGCCAGCAGCCCGCAGACTAGCGGGGACCTCTACAATGAGCAGTTCTTC; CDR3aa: CASSPQTSGDLYNEQFF
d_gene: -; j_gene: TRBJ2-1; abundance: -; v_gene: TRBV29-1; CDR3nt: TGCAGCGTTGGAAGGTCGGGCCATGAGCAGTTCTTC; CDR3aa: CSVGRSGHEQFF
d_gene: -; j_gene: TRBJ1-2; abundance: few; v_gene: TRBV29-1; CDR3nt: TGCAGCGTTGGGCTTGAGGGCTATGGCTACACCTTC; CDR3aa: CSVGLEGYGYTF
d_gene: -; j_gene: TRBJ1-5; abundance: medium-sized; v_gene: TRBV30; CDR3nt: TGTGCCTGGAGCCCGGACAAGGATCAGCCCCAGCATTTT; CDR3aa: CAWSPDKDQPQHF
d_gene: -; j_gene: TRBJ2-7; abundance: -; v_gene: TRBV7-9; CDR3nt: TGTGCCAGCAGCCCCCGAGACAGGCTCTACGAGCAGTACTTC; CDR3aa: CASSPRDRLYEQYF
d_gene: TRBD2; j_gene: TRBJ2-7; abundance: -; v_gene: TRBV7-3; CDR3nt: TGTGCCAGCAGCGCCACTGGCGGGGGGGGCTACGAGCAGTACTTC; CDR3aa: CASSATGGGGYEQYF
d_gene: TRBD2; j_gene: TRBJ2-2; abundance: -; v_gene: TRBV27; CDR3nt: TGTGCCAGCAGTTTCTTAGCGGGGGGCCGGGAGCTGTTTTTT; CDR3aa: CASSFLAGGRELFF
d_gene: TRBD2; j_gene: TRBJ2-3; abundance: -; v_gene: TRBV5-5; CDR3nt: TGTGCCAGCAGCTTTCGGCGGGGGGCAGGTACAGATACGCAGTATTTT; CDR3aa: CASSFRRGAGTDTQYF
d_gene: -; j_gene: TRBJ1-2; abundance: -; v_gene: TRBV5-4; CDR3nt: TGTGCCAGCAGCTTGGCCGAGGGCGTCTATGGCTACACCTTC; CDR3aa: CASSLAEGVYGYTF
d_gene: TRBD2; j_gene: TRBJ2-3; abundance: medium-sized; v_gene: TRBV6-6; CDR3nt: TGTGCCAGCAGTACCCCACTAGCGGGAAGCACAGATACGCAGTATTTT; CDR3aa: CASSTPLAGSTDTQYF
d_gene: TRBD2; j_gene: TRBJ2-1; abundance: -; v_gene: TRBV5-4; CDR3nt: TGTGCCAGCAACTATCGGACTAGCGGGGGGGATGAGCAGTTCTTC; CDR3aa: CASNYRTSGGDEQFF
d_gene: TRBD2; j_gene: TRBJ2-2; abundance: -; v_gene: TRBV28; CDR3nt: TGTGCCAGTACTAGCGGGAGTGCCCCGAACACCGGGGAGCTGTTTTTT; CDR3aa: CASTSGSAPNTGELFF
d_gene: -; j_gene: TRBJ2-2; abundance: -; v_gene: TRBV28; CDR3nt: TGTGCCAGCACCACTACGCACACCGGGGAGCTGTTTTTT; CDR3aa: CASTTTHTGELFF
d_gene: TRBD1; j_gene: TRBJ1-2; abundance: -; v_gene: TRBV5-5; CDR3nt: TGTGCCAGCAGTCCCGACAGGGACGGCTACACCTTC; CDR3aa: CASSPDRDGYTF
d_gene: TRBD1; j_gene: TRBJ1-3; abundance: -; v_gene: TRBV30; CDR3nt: TGTGCCTGGAGTGCCAGGGGGCTGGCTGGAAACACCATATATTTT; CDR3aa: CAWSARGLAGNTIYF
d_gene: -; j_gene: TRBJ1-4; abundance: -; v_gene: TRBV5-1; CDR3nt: TGCGCCAGCAGCTTGGGCGGGACAACTAATGAAAAACTGTTTTTT; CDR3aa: CASSLGGTTNEKLFF
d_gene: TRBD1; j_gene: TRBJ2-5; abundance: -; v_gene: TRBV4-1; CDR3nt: TGCGCCAGCAGCCAGGCCCCGACAGGGGGCGGGTTTCGAGAGACCCAGTACTTC; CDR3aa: CASSQAPTGGGFRETQYF
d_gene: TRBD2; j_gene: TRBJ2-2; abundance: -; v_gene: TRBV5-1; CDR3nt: TGCGCCAGCAGACCGACTAGCGGTAGTCGGGAGCTGTTTTTT; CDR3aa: CASRPTSGSRELFF
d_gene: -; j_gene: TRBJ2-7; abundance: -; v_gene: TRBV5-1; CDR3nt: TGCGCCAGCAGCATCATGGCTTACGGGGGGCCCTCCTACGAGCAGTACTTC; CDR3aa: CASSIMAYGGPSYEQYF
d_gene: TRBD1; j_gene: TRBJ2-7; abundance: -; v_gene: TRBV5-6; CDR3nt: TGTGCCAGCAGCTCGCGGACAGGGGGCGCAATCGGGGACTACGAGCAGTACTTC; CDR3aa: CASSSRTGGAIGDYEQYF
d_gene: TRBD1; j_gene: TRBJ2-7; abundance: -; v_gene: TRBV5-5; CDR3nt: TGTGCCAGCAGCGGGACAGGGGGCTGGAGCCCCTACGAGCAGTACTTC; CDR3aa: CASSGTGGWSPYEQYF
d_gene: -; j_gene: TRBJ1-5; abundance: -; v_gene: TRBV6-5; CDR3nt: TGTGCCAGCAGAAGGGACCAAAATCAGCCCCAGCATTTT; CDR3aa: CASRRDQNQPQHF
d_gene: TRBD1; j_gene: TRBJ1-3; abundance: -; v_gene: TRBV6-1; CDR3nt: TGTGCCAGCAGTGAAGCGACAGGGGCTGGAAACACCATATATTTT; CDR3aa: CASSEATGAGNTIYF
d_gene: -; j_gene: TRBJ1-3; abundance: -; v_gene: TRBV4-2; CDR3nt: TGTGCCAGCAGCTTCAGTTCATCCAGGGGTGGAAACACCATATATTTT; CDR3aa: CASSFSSSRGGNTIYF
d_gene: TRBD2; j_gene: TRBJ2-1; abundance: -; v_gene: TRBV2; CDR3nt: TGTGCCAGCGTCCGAATAGCGGGGGTGACCAATGAGCAGTTCTTC; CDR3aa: CASVRIAGVTNEQFF
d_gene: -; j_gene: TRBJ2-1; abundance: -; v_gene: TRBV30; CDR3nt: TGTGCCTGGAGCGGCAGGGGGGCCTACAATGAGCAGTTCTTC; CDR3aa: CAWSGRGAYNEQFF
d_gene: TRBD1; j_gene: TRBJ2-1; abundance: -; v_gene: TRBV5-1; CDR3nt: TGCGCCAGCAGCTTGGCATGGACAGGAGCCTACAATGAGCAGTTCTTC; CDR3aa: CASSLAWTGAYNEQFF
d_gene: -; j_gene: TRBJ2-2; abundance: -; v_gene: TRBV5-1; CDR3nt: TGCGCCAGCAGCTTGGACGGGGGCAGGACTATCGGGGAGCTGTTTTTT; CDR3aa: CASSLDGGRTIGELFF
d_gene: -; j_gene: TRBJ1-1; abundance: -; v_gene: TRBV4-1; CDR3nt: TGCGCCAGCAGCCTCTCATCTGGGGGAGCATTCGGGGAGGGTGAAGCTTTCTTT; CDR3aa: CASSLSSGGAFGEGEAFF
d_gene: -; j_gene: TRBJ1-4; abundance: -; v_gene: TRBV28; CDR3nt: TGTGCCAGCAGAATGCAGGGTAATGAAAAACTGTTTTTT; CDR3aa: CASRMQGNEKLFF
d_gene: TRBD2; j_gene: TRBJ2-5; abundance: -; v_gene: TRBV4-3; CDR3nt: TGCGCCAGCAGCCAACGGGGGGGTTGGGGAGAGACCCAGTACTTC; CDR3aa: CASSQRGGWGETQYF
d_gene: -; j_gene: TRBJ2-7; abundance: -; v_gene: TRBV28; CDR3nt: TGTGCCAGCATGGAGCGTGCCTACGAGCAGTACTTC; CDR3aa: CASMERAYEQYF
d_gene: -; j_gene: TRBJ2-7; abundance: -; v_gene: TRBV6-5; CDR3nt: TGTGCCAGCAGTTACTCGATTTACGAGCAGTACTTC; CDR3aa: CASSYSIYEQYF
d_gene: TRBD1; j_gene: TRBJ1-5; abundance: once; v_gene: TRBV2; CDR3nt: TGTGCCAGCAGTGCACAGGGGTTTTTGCAGCCCCAGCATTTT; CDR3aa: CASSAQGFLQPQHF